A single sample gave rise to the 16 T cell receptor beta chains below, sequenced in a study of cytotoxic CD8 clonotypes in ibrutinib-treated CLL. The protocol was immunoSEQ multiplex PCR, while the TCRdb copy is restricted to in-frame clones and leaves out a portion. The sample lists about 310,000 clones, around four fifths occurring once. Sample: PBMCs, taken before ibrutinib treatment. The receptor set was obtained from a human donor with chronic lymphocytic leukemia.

The CDR3 spells CASSELPHSNQPQHF. The CDR3 DNA follows: TGTGCCAGCAGTGAATTGCCGCATAGCAATCAGCCCCAGCATTTT. The rearrangement uses TRBV6-1 and TRBJ1-5; D remains ambiguous. Germline CDR1 MNHNS, CDR2 SASEGT. The V end was cut by 2 bases, the J end by 0 bases, with 8 bases between. There are 15 residues in the CDR3.

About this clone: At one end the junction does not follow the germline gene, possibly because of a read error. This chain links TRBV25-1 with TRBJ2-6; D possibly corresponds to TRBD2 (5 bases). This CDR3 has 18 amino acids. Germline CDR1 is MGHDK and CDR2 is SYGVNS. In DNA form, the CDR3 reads TGTGTCAGCAGTGCTTCGTGGGGAGCCGACTCTGGGGCCAACGTCCTGACTTTC. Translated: CVSSASWGADSGANVLTF.

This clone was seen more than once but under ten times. CDR3 sequence: CAISESGRYYGYTF. The CDR3 DNA follows: TGTGCCATCAGTGAGAGTGGCAGGTACTATGGCTACACCTTC. This chain connects TRBV10-3 to TRBJ1-2; D call uncertain. The V end was cut by 2 bases, the J end by 3 bases, with 10 bases between. The germline V gene has CDR1 ENHRY and CDR2 SYGVKD. This CDR3 spans 14 amino acids.

The CDR3 sequence is CAISEQESYGYTF. The CDR3 nucleotides are TGTGCCATCAGTGAGCAGGAAAGCTATGGCTACACCTTC. The J gene is TRBJ1-2, the V gene TRBV10-3; D uncertain. V shed 2 bases and J shed 4 bases, with 8 bases lying between them. The CDR3 contains 13 residues. The germline V gene has CDR1 ENHRY and CDR2 SYGVKD.

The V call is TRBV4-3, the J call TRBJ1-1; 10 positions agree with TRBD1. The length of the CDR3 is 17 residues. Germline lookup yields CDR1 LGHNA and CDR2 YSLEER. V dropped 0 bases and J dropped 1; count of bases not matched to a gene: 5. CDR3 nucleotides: TGCGCCAGCAGCCAAGAATGGGGACAGGGGCCGAACACTGAAGCTTTCTTT. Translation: CASSQEWGQGPNTEAFF.

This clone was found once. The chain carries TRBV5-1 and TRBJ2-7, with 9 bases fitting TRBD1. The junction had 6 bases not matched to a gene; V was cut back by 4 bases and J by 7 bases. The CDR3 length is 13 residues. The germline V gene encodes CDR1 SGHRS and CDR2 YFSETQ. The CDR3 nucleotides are TGCGCCAGCAGCGGCACAGGGGGCAGGGAGCAGTACTTC. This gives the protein CASSGTGGREQYF.

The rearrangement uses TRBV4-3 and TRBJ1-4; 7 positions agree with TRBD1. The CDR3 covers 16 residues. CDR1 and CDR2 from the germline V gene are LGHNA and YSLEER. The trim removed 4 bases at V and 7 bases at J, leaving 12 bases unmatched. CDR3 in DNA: TGCGCCAGCAGCCCCTATCGGACAGGCGGAGTTGAAAAACTGTTTTTT. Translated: CASSPYRTGGVEKLFF.

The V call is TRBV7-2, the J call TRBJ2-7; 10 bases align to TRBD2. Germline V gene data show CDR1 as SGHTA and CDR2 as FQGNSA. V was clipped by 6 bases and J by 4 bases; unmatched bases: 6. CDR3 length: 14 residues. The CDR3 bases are TGTGCCAGCAGTCCCGGACTAGCGGAATACGAGCAGTACTTC. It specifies CASSPGLAEYEQYF.

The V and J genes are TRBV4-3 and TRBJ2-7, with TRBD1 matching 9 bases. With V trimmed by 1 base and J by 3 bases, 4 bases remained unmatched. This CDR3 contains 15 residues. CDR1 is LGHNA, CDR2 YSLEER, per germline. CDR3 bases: TGCGCCAGCAGCCAAGGGACAGGGGACAACTACGAGCAGTACTTC. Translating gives CASSQGTGDNYEQYF.

CDR3 in amino acids: CASSFPSTDTQYF. Written as DNA, the CDR3 is TGTGCCAGCAGCTTCCCTAGCACAGATACGCAGTATTTT. The gene calls are TRBV7-9 and TRBJ2-3; no reliable D call. Germline-derived CDR1 and CDR2 are SEHNR and FQNEAQ (reference sequence). V lost 3 bases and J 0 bases, leaving 4 bases between the germline ends. There are 13 residues in the CDR3.

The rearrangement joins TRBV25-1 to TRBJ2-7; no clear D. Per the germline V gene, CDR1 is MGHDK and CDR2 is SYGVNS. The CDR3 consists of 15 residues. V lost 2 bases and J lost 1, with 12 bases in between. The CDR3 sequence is CASSEPGSHSYEQYF. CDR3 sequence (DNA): TGTGCCAGCAGTGAACCGGGCAGTCATTCCTACGAGCAGTACTTC.

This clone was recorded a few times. The CDR3 nucleotides are TGCGCCAGCAGTCGACAGGCCTCCTACGAGCAGTACTTC. It yields the protein CASSRQASYEQYF. V gene TRBV5-1 combines with J gene TRBJ2-7, with a weak D call TRBD1 (6 bases). This CDR3 comprises 13 residues. Trimming removed 5 bases at V and 0 bases at J, with 9 bases between. Germline-derived CDR1 and CDR2 are SGHRS and YFSETQ.

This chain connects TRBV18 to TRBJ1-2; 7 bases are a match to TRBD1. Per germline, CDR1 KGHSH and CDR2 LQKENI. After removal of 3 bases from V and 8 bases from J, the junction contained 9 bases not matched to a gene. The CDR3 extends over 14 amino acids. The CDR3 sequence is CASSPRTGMEGYTF. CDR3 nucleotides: TGTGCCAGCTCACCCCGGACAGGAATGGAGGGCTACACCTTC.

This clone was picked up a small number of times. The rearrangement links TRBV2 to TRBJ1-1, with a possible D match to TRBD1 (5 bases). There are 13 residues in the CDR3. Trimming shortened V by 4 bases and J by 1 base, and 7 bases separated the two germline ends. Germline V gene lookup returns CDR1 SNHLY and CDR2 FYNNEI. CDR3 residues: CASSVGENTEAFF. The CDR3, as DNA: TGTGCCAGCAGTGTAGGGGAGAACACTGAAGCTTTCTTT.

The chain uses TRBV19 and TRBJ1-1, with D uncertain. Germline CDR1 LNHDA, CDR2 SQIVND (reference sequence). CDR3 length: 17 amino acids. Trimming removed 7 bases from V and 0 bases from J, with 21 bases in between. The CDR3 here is CASTEGVRAIMNTEAFF. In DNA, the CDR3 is TGTGCCAGTACCGAAGGTGTTAGGGCGATAATGAACACTGAAGCTTTCTTT.

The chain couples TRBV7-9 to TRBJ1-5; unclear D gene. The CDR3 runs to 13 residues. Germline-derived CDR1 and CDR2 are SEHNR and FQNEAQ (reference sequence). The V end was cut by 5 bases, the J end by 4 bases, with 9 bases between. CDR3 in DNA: TGTGCCAGCAGCAGCAATGGGAATCAGCCCCAGCATTTT. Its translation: CASSSNGNQPQHF.